The 26 T cell receptor beta chains presented below share a single source sample, sequenced in a study of breast tumors, draining lymph nodes, adjacent tissues. TCRdb reprocessed the multiplex PCR reads via MiXCR and lists one record per CDR3 protein. The sample comprises some 250,000 distinct CDR3 sequences, under 40% of which are singletons, and 3% to 4% rests with the top ten. Axillary draining lymph nodes of breast cancer patients supplied the node samples. Sample: axillary lymph node tissue. The receptor source for this set is a female donor with breast cancer. Some clones in this sample may be carry-over from other donors' samples.

Here the CDR3 reads CATSRAVTGAGQPQHF. Here the CDR3 DNA reads TGTGCCACCAGCAGAGCGGTGACAGGGGCCGGTCAGCCCCAGCATTTT. The V gene is TRBV15, the J gene TRBJ1-5, with 8 bases matching TRBD1. Germline CDR1 is LNHNV and CDR2 is YYDKDF (reference sequence). The CDR3 has 16 residues. V was pared by 1 base and J by 6 bases, with 8 bases of the junction left unmatched.

Only a few counts were recorded for this clonotype. V is TRBV20-1 and J is TRBJ1-6; 9 positions agree with TRBD1. V was pared by 6 bases and J by 7 bases, with 7 bases of the junction left unmatched. The CDR3 has 14 residues. The V gene's germline CDR1 is DFQATT and CDR2 SNEGSKA (reference sequence). This CDR3 is CSAEQGAGNSPLHF. The CDR3 region has the DNA TGCAGTGCGGAACAGGGGGCCGGGAATTCACCCCTCCACTTT.

This chain connects TRBV12-3 or TRBV12-4 to TRBJ2-5; no definite D call. The CDR3 length is 15 residues. The V end was cut by 2 bases, the J end by 2 bases, with 12 bases between. This chain's CDR3 is CASSLSVMGQETQYF. In nucleotides, the CDR3 is TGTGCCAGCAGTTTATCGGTGATGGGGCAAGAGACCCAGTACTTC.

The CDR3 DNA follows: TGTGCCACCGGGGGACAGGGAATGGAGACCCAGTACTTC. Translated, it gives CATGGQGMETQYF. The J gene is TRBJ2-5, the V gene TRBV24-1, with 9 nucleotides matching TRBD1. Germline CDR1 is KGHDR and CDR2 is SFDVKD. The CDR3 loop spans 13 amino acids. Losses at the gene ends were 9 bases for V and 5 bases for J; bases not matched to a gene: 6.

The rearrangement uses TRBV5-6 and TRBJ2-6; D may be TRBD2 (5 bases). In germline, CDR1 is SGHDT, CDR2 YYEEEE. The CDR3 loop spans 14 amino acids. Trimming took 4 bases from V and 5 from J, leaving 10 bases between them. CDR3 region: CASSPHGRANVLTF. The CDR3 DNA reads as TGTGCCAGCAGCCCACACGGGAGGGCCAACGTCCTGACTTTC.

This clonotype is deemed medium-sized. This chain joins TRBV7-9 and TRBJ2-7; the match to TRBD2 covers 11 bases. CDR3 length equals 18 residues. Germline V lookup: CDR1 SEHNR, CDR2 FQNEAQ (reference sequence). Trimming removed 4 bases from V and 2 bases from J; junction bases left unmatched: 13. The CDR3 bases are TGTGCCAGCAGCTCTCCGGTGGGTAGCGGGAGGGGCCCCTACGAGCAGTACTTC. Translated: CASSSPVGSGRGPYEQYF.

Note on this clonotype: A much bigger clone sits one base away, suggesting this may be a read error. As the CDR3 is not closed by the conserved phenylalanine or tryptophan, this likely results from a read error. This CDR3 reads CASSSLAGGPKETQYS. In DNA, the CDR3 is TGTGCCAGCAGCTCACTAGCGGGGGGGCCGAAAGAGACCCAGTACTCC. The V and J genes are TRBV7-2 and TRBJ2-5; 13 nucleotides line up with TRBD2. The CDR3 extends over 16 amino acids. Looked up from germline, CDR1 is SGHTA and CDR2 is FQGNSA. Germline trimming cut 4 bases from V and 3 bases from J; bases unmatched to any gene: 5.

This clonotype was detected ten times or more. The V gene is TRBV2, the J gene TRBJ1-5; unclear D gene. The CDR3 spans 14 residues. V lost 6 bases, J lost 0 bases, and 9 bases lay in between. In germline, CDR1 is SNHLY, CDR2 FYNNEI. The CDR3 is CASRGPNSNQPQHF. The CDR3 DNA reads TGTGCCAGCAGGGGTCCCAATAGCAATCAGCCCCAGCATTTT.

The CDR3 sequence: CATYRTGANSPLHF. The CDR3 bases are TGTGCCACCTATAGGACAGGGGCTAATTCACCCCTCCACTTT. This sequence joins TRBV24-1 and TRBJ1-6, with 9 bases aligning to TRBD1. The CDR3 contains 14 residues. Germline CDR1 is KGHDR and CDR2 is SFDVKD. Trimming at V came to 9 bases and at J to 6 bases, leaving 5 bases not matched to a gene.

This clonotype was seen at least ten times. The J gene is TRBJ2-3, the V gene TRBV7-2; no clear D. The germline CDR1 and CDR2 sequences are SGHTA and FQGNSA. This CDR3 contains 13 residues. The V gene lost 5 bases and the J gene lost 2 bases, with 8 bases spanning the gap. The CDR3 here is CASSPPHTDTQYF. The CDR3 region has the DNA TGTGCCAGCAGCCCACCCCACACAGATACGCAGTATTTT.

As concerns this clonotype: This is likely a read error, given that the CDR3 carries no conserved phenylalanine or tryptophan at its end. The chain employs TRBV20-1 and TRBJ1-5, with 9 bases lining up with TRBD1. The CDR3 has 14 residues. Trimming removed 3 bases from V and 5 bases from J; junction bases left unmatched: 5. Germline CDR1 is DFQATT and CDR2 is SNEGSKA (reference sequence). CDR3 loop: CSASDRGTYQPQHG. The DNA of the CDR3 is TGCAGTGCTAGCGACAGGGGGACCTATCAGCCCCAGCATGGT.

This clonotype was picked up many times. V usage is TRBV6-6 and J usage is TRBJ1-2; TRBD1 might be the D (5 bases). This CDR3 spans 14 amino acids. The germline V gene encodes CDR1 MNHNY and CDR2 SVGAGI (reference sequence). The ends were cut back, 2 bases at V and 1 base at J, with 8 bases in the middle. CDR3 amino acids: CASSYAGSNYGYTF. The DNA of the CDR3 is TGTGCCAGCAGTTACGCAGGGAGTAACTATGGCTACACCTTC.

The chain recombines TRBV9 with TRBJ1-6, with TRBD1 matching over 9 bases. Germline V lookup: CDR1 SGDLS, CDR2 YYNGEE. The CDR3 length is 14 residues. The V segment lost 2 bases and the J segment 7 bases; nucleotides outside the gene matches: 1. CDR3 nucleotide sequence: TGTGCCAGCAGCGTTGGACAGGGGAATTCACCCCTCCACTTT. This codes for CASSVGQGNSPLHF.

This clonotype was seen repeatedly, ten times or more. The chain employs TRBV19 and TRBJ1-2, with unresolved D. The V gene's germline CDR1 is LNHDA and CDR2 SQIVND (reference sequence). This CDR3 is 16 amino acids long. Trimming shortened V by 4 bases and J by 0 bases, and 15 bases separated the two germline ends. The CDR3 loop is CASSTSMPRTNYGYTF. The CDR3, as DNA: TGTGCCAGTAGTACCTCGATGCCCCGGACTAACTATGGCTACACCTTC.

This clonotype was observed many times. The chain carries TRBV12-3 or TRBV12-4 and TRBJ2-7, with unresolved D. This CDR3 comprises 11 residues. V was clipped by 8 bases and J by 1 base, with 6 bases between them. For the CDR3, the DNA is TGTGCCAGCCCACATTCCTACGAGCAGTACTTC. It encodes CASPHSYEQYF.

This clonotype has at least ten counts. V is TRBV2 and J is TRBJ2-7; TRBD2 matches at 8 bases. Germline loops: CDR1 SNHLY, CDR2 FYNNEI. The CDR3 loop spans 13 amino acids. Trimming cost V 7 bases and J 4 bases; bases outside gene matches: 6. CDR3 in amino acids: CASKAGEIYEQYF. In DNA, the CDR3 is TGTGCCAGCAAAGCGGGAGAGATTTACGAGCAGTACTTC.

This clonotype was seen ten or more times. A junction end diverges from the germline sequence, so it may reflect a read error. The chain combines TRBV9 with TRBJ2-5; 9 bases fit TRBD1. In germline, CDR1 is SGDLS, CDR2 YYNGEE. CDR3 size: 14 residues. CDR3 amino acids: CASSAGQGGETQSF. The DNA of the CDR3 is TGTGCCAGCAGCGCGGGACAGGGCGGAGAGACCCAGTCCTTC.

This clonotype was picked up many times. CDR3 in amino acids: CASTGGGSYEQYF. CDR3 nucleotides: TGTGCCAGCACGGGGGGCGGCTCCTACGAGCAGTACTTC. This chain uses TRBV2 with TRBJ2-7; a possible D gene is TRBD2 (7 bases). V was pared by 7 bases and J by 0 bases, with 10 bases between. This CDR3 comprises 13 residues. CDR1 and CDR2 (germline): SNHLY, FYNNEI.

This clonotype was counted a few times. The V call is TRBV4-1, the J call TRBJ2-1, with 14 bases aligning to TRBD2. Unmatched junction bases numbered 9, after V lost 1 base and J lost 1 base. This CDR3 is 20 amino acids long. Germline loops: CDR1 MGHRA, CDR2 YSYEKL. The CDR3 bases are TGCGCCAGCAGCCAAGGGAGACTAGCGGGGGGGCCGAAGTCCTACAATGAGCAGTTCTTC. Protein: CASSQGRLAGGPKSYNEQFF.

In its sample, this clonotype was seen many times. J is TRBJ1-2 and V is TRBV6-6; D ambiguous. This CDR3 region has 11 residues. The ends were cut back, 6 bases at V and 8 bases at J, with 10 bases in the middle. Germline CDR1 is MNHNY and CDR2 is SVGAGI (reference sequence). CDR3 region: CASSGPGGYTF. In DNA form, the CDR3 reads TGTGCCAGCAGCGGGCCCGGGGGCTACACCTTC.

The V call is TRBV7-2, the J call TRBJ1-2, with 9 bases matching TRBD1. The length of the CDR3 is 14 residues. Trimming cost V 2 bases and J 10 bases; bases outside gene matches: 8. Germline V CDR1 and CDR2: SGHTA, FQGNSA. CDR3 sequence: CASSLSGDRVTYTF. Here the CDR3 DNA reads TGTGCCAGCAGCTTAAGCGGGGACAGGGTTACCTACACCTTC.

This clonotype was seen only a few times. The chain is built from TRBV28 and TRBJ2-7; D is tentatively TRBD1 or TRBD2 (5 bases each). Germline V gene lookup returns CDR1 MDHEN and CDR2 SYDVKM. The CDR3 extends over 14 amino acids. V gave up 4 bases and J gave up 2 bases, with 12 bases separating them. The CDR3 DNA follows: TGTGCCAGCAGTTCGCCTGGGGGTACCTACGAGCAGTACTTC. This encodes CASSSPGGTYEQYF.

This clonotype was detected only a few times. As DNA, the CDR3 is TGTGCCAGCAGCGTAGAGCCAGGAAGCACTGAAGCTTTCTTT. This gives the protein CASSVEPGSTEAFF. V usage is TRBV9 and J usage is TRBJ1-1; D remains ambiguous. The CDR3 runs 14 residues. V lost 0 bases and J lost 4, with 10 bases in between. Germline-derived CDR1 and CDR2 are SGDLS and YYNGEE.

The chain carries TRBV5-4 and TRBJ2-7; 9 positions match TRBD1. Germline-derived CDR1 and CDR2 are SGHNT and YYREEE (reference sequence). CDR3 length: 14 amino acids. Germline trimming cut 4 bases from V and 6 bases from J; bases unmatched to any gene: 8. The CDR3 region has the DNA TGTGCCAGCAGCCGGACAGGGGCAGTTCCCGAGCAGTACTTC. Protein: CASSRTGAVPEQYF.

This clonotype has at least ten counts. This chain connects TRBV6-5 to TRBJ2-2; D unclear. CDR1 is MNHEY and CDR2 is SVGAGI in the germline V gene. This CDR3 is built from 14 residues. V was cut by 1 base and J by 3 bases, with 6 bases left in between. CDR3 nucleotides: TGTGCCAGCAGTTACTTTCGATACACCGGGGAGCTGTTTTTT. Residues: CASSYFRYTGELFF.

This clonotype has ten or more counts. This chain uses TRBV19 with TRBJ1-6; the D gene is possibly TRBD1 (5 bases). The CDR3 is 18 residues long. CDR1 is LNHDA and CDR2 is SQIVND in the germline V gene (reference sequence). Trimming took 7 bases from V and 0 from J, leaving 19 bases between them. The CDR3 protein is CASTPGTLRSSYNSPLHF. CDR3 nucleotide sequence: TGTGCCAGTACCCCAGGGACGCTAAGGAGCTCCTATAATTCACCCCTCCACTTT.